This T cell receptor beta chain was documented in a study of neurological immune-mediated disorders. Study outcomes and limitations: Expansion of TCR clones was greatest in HTLV-1-associated myelopathy and smallest in multiple sclerosis, where it fell below that of healthy controls. The expanded clones of different subjects shared no CDR3 amino acid sequences (suggesting private repertoires in all groups).

This clonotype was seen many times. Its target is not known. Synthesis of cDNA was carried out by template-switch 5'RACE. The reaction used 10-nucleotide random UMIs. TCRdb reprocessed the 5' RACE reads with MiXCR, giving one entry per CDR3 protein. Here the sample spans some 77,000 distinct CDR3 sequences, 9.4% being singletons. Unmatched junction bases numbered 6, after V lost 1 base and J lost 4 bases. CDR1 and CDR2 from the germline V gene are MNHEY and SVGEGT. CDR3 length equals 15 residues. This chain uses TRBV6-2 or TRBV6-3 with TRBJ2-7; 8 bases fit TRBD2. Sequencing used PBMCs. This receptor was taken from a man in his fifties or sixties in good health. The chain's CDR3 is CASSYLLADKYEQYF. Here the CDR3 DNA reads TGTGCCAGCAGTTACTTACTAGCGGATAAATACGAGCAGTACTTC.